These 20 T cell receptor beta chains were all obtained from the same sample, sequenced in a study of blood T cell repertoires in COVID-19. TCRdb's table, derived via immunoSEQ multiplex PCR, lists solely in-frame clones and lacks some. The sample carries fewer than 250,000 clones, more than 75% recorded once. Sequenced material: peripheral blood. The receptors originated from a man in his sixties with acute or convalescent COVID-19.

This chain joins TRBV19 and TRBJ2-3; D may be TRBD1 (6 bases). This CDR3 spans 16 amino acids. Germline V gene sequence: CDR1 LNHDA, CDR2 SQIVND (reference sequence). The germline V and J ends were trimmed by 7 bases and 4 bases, with 21 bases remaining between them. The CDR3 loop is CASTTRGTSGADTQYF. The CDR3 DNA reads TGTGCCAGTACCACTAGGGGGACCTCGGGCGCAGATACGCAGTATTTT.

V and J are TRBV4-3 and TRBJ2-1; TRBD2 matches at 7 bases. The CDR3 sequence is 15 residues long. V was pared by 0 bases and J by 6 bases, with 5 bases of the junction left unmatched. Germline V gene sequence: CDR1 LGHNA, CDR2 YSLEER. CDR3 nucleotides: TGCGCCAGCAGCCAAGAAGCTACGGGGGGCAATGAGCAGTTCTTC. Amino acids: CASSQEATGGNEQFF.

The chain has TRBV3-1 (or the pseudogene TRBV3-2) and TRBJ1-3; 8 bases are shared with TRBD1. From germline, CDR1 is LGHDT and CDR2 YNNKEL (reference sequence). The ends lost 4 bases at V and 4 bases at J; junction bases unmatched: 3. The CDR3 sequence is 14 residues long. As DNA, the CDR3 is TGTGCCAGCAGCCCGACAGGGGCCGGAAACACCATATATTTT. Its translation: CASSPTGAGNTIYF.

The chain combines TRBV6-4 with TRBJ2-1; 10 bases line up with TRBD2. CDR1 is MRHNA, CDR2 SNTAGT, per germline. The length of the CDR3 is 14 residues. The trim removed 3 bases at V and 7 bases at J, leaving 3 bases unmatched. CDR3 in amino acids: CASSDSGGSNEQFF. As DNA, the CDR3 is TGTGCCAGCAGTGATAGCGGGGGGTCAAATGAGCAGTTCTTC.

Notes on this clone: Other DNA sequences of this sample code for an identical CDR3. The V call is TRBV5-1, the J call TRBJ2-3; D perhaps matches TRBD1 (5 bases). Germline V gene data show CDR1 as SGHRS and CDR2 as YFSETQ. Trimming took 0 bases from V and 6 from J, leaving 11 bases between them. The CDR3 spans 14 residues. CDR3 loop: CASSLGQGRDTQYF. The DNA of the CDR3 is TGCGCCAGCAGCTTGGGGCAGGGTCGGGATACGCAGTATTTT.

The chain uses TRBV2 and TRBJ1-1; unclear D gene. There are 11 residues in the CDR3. Per germline, CDR1 SNHLY and CDR2 FYNNEI. Trimming took 7 bases from V and 8 from J, leaving 11 bases between them. Here the CDR3 reads CASNRGEEAFF. CDR3 in DNA: TGTGCCAGCAACCGGGGTGAAGAAGCTTTCTTT.

The chain is built from TRBV28 and TRBJ2-3; D is possibly TRBD1 (6 bases). The V end lost 5 bases, the J end lost 2 bases, and 20 bases lay between the germline ends. CDR1 is MDHEN, CDR2 SYDVKM, per germline. CDR3 size: 17 residues. The DNA of the CDR3 is TGTGCCAGCAGTATCCCCACAACAGGGTCACTCACAGATACGCAGTATTTT. Protein: CASSIPTTGSLTDTQYF.

The gene calls are TRBV4-1 and TRBJ2-5, with D unclear. Looked up from germline, CDR1 is MGHRA and CDR2 is YSYEKL. Trimming removed 1 base from V and 4 bases from J, with 7 bases in between. The CDR3 is 13 residues long. The CDR3 loop is CASSQGPGETQYF. The CDR3 region has the DNA TGCGCCAGCAGCCAAGGCCCGGGAGAGACCCAGTACTTC.

This chain joins TRBV20-1 and TRBJ2-1; a weak D match, TRBD2 (6 bases). The CDR3 runs to 11 residues. The V gene lost 3 bases and the J gene lost 7 bases, with 7 bases spanning the gap. The V gene's germline CDR1 is DFQATT and CDR2 SNEGSKA (reference sequence). CDR3 bases: TGCAGTGCTAGCCGGGGGAATGAGCAGTTCTTC. Its protein product is CSASRGNEQFF.

The chain has TRBV6-2 or TRBV6-3 and TRBJ1-2, with TRBD1 as a possible D gene (5 bases). The V gene's germline CDR1 is MNHEY and CDR2 SVGEGT. This CDR3 has 13 residues. V shed 5 bases and J shed 1 base, with 8 bases lying between them. The CDR3 loop reads CASSRRDNYGYTF. CDR3 bases: TGTGCCAGCAGTCGCAGGGATAACTATGGCTACACCTTC.

The chain joins TRBV6-5 to TRBJ1-6, with 7 nucleotides matching TRBD1. The CDR3 totals 15 residues. J gave up 7 bases and V 6 bases, and 9 bases lay outside the gene matches. The germline V gene has CDR1 MNHEY and CDR2 SVGAGI. The CDR3 nucleotides are TGTGCCAGCAGGCCAGCAGACAGGGCGAATTCACCCCTCCACTTT. This translates into CASRPADRANSPLHF.

The chain couples TRBV7-6 to TRBJ1-5; no definite D call. Between the trimmed V and J ends, which lost 8 bases and 3 bases, there was a span of 8 bases. CDR1 SGHVS and CDR2 FNYEAQ come from the germline V gene. The CDR3 has 12 amino acids. In DNA form, the CDR3 reads TGTGCCAGCCTACGGGACAATCAGCCCCAGCATTTT. Translating it yields CASLRDNQPQHF. The whole variable domain, filled in from reference TRBV7-6 and TRBJ1-5, reads GAGVSQSPRYKVTKRGQDVALRCDPISGHVSLYWYRQALGQGPEFLTYFNYEAQQDKSGLPNDRFSAERPEGSISTLTIQRTEQRDSAMYRCASLRDNQPQHFGDGTRLSIL.

The chain is built from TRBV28 and TRBJ1-5, with D uncertain. The CDR3 has 14 residues. CDR1 MDHEN and CDR2 SYDVKM come from the germline V gene. Trimming pared 7 bases from V and 6 bases from J, leaving 16 bases between. CDR3 residues: CASIDGPRGQPQHF. The CDR3 region has the DNA TGTGCCAGCATCGACGGTCCCCGGGGTCAGCCCCAGCATTTT. Using reference TRBV28 and TRBJ1-5 for the parts outside the CDR3, the full variable domain is DVKVTQSSRYLVKRTGEKVFLECVQDMDHENMFWYRQDPGLGLRLIYFSYDVKMKEKGDIPEGYSVSREKKERFSLILESASTNQTSMYLCASIDGPRGQPQHFGDGTRLSIL.

This clone was seen a single time. The chain combines TRBV3-1 (or the pseudogene TRBV3-2) with TRBJ2-2; no clear D. From germline, CDR1 is LGHDT and CDR2 YNNKEL (reference sequence). The CDR3 runs to 14 residues. The V end was cut by 3 bases, the J end by 1 base, with 6 bases between. The CDR3 region is CASSQTWNTGELFF. The CDR3 nucleotides read TGTGCCAGCAGCCAGACTTGGAACACCGGGGAGCTGTTTTTT.

This chain uses TRBV29-1 with TRBJ1-1; a weak D match, TRBD1 (6 bases). There are 13 residues in the CDR3. CDR1 and CDR2 from the germline V gene are SQVTM and ANQGSEA. The V end lost 4 bases, the J end lost 7 bases, and 16 bases lay between the germline ends. CDR3 DNA sequence: TGCAGCGTTGTTCCGGGGGGGGCGATTGAAGCTTTCTTT. It is translated as CSVVPGGAIEAFF.

The J gene is TRBJ1-3, the V gene TRBV30; 10 bases are a match to TRBD1. The V and J ends lost 3 bases and 1 base, in that order; junction bases with no gene match: 15. This CDR3 is 19 amino acids long. Per the germline V gene, CDR1 is GTSNPN and CDR2 is SVGIG (reference sequence). For the CDR3, the DNA is TGTGCCTGGAGCGAAGGCCGGGACAGGGGCTTTAGATCTGGAAACACCATATATTTT. Translation gives CAWSEGRDRGFRSGNTIYF.

This clone occurred a few times. The genes are TRBV28 and TRBJ1-3; no reliable D call. CDR3 length: 15 residues. Per germline, CDR1 MDHEN and CDR2 SYDVKM. Deletions cut 4 bases from V and 0 bases from J, with 10 bases between. In DNA, the CDR3 is TGTGCCAGCAGTTCGGCGGGAAGCTCTGGAAACACCATATATTTT. Residues: CASSSAGSSGNTIYF.

The chain uses TRBV5-1 and TRBJ1-1, with TRBD1 matching over 8 bases. Germline CDR1 SGHRS, CDR2 YFSETQ. Unmatched junction bases numbered 20, after V lost 4 bases and J lost 0 bases. The CDR3 is 20 amino acids. CDR3 in DNA: TGCGCCAGCAGCCCCAGCATCTACGACAGGGGCCCACCTATGAACACTGAAGCTTTCTTT. Protein product: CASSPSIYDRGPPMNTEAFF.

In its sample, this clone was seen once. V and J are TRBV6-1 and TRBJ1-5; D may be TRBD1 (5 bases). Per the germline V gene, CDR1 is MNHNS and CDR2 is SASEGT. V lost 4 bases to trimming and J lost 1 base, with 11 bases between them. This CDR3 is built from 15 residues. The CDR3 nucleotides read TGTGCCAGCAGTGTAGCTGGGGGGAGCAATCAGCCCCAGCATTTT. Amino acid sequence: CASSVAGGSNQPQHF.

The gene calls are TRBV6-5 and TRBJ1-5, with D hard to call. The CDR3 runs 14 residues. Germline CDR1 is MNHEY and CDR2 is SVGAGI. Trimming left V 2 bases short and J 5 bases short, with 10 bases between. The chain's CDR3 is CASSYRGRDQPQHF. CDR3 coding DNA: TGTGCCAGCAGTTACCGGGGTAGGGATCAGCCCCAGCATTTT.